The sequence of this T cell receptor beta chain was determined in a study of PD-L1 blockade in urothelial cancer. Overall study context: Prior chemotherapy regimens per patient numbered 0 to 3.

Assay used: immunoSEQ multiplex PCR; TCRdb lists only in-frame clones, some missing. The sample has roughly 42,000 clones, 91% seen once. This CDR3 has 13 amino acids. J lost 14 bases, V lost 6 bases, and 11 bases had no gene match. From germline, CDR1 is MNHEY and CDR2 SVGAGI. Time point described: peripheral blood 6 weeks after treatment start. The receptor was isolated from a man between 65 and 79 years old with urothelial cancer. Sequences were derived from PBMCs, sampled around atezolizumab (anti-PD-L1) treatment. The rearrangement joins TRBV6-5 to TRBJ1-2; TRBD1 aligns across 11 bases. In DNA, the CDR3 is TGTGCCAGCAGCTCCAGAGGACAGGGGGCGAGTACCTTC. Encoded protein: CASSSRGQGASTF.